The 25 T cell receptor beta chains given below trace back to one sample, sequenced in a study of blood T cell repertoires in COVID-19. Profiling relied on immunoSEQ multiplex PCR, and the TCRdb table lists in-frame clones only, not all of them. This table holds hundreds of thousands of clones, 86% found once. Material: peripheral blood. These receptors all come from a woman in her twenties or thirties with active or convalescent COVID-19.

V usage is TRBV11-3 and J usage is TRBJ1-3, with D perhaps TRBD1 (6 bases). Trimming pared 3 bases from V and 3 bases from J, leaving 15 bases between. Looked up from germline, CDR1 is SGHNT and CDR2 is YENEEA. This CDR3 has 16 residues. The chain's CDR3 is CASSLEATGIGNTIYF. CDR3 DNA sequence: TGTGCCAGCAGCTTGGAGGCTACAGGGATTGGAAACACCATATATTTT.

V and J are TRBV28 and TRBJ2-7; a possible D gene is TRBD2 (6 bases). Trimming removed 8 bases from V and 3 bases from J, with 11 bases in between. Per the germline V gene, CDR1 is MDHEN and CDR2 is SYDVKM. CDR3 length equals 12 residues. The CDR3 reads CASFGGIYEQYF. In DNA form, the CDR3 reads TGTGCCAGCTTTGGGGGGATCTACGAGCAGTACTTC.

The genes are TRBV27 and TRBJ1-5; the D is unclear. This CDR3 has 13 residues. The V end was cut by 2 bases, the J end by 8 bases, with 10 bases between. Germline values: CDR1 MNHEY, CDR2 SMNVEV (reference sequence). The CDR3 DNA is TGTGCCAGCAGTTTACTCTACGAGAAGCCCCAGCATTTT. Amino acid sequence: CASSLLYEKPQHF.

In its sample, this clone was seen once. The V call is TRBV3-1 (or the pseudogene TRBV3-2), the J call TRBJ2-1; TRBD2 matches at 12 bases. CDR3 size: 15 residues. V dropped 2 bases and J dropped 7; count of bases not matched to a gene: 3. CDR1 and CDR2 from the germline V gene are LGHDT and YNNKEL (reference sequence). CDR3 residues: CASSQTSGGYNEQFF. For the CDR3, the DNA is TGTGCCAGCAGCCAAACTAGCGGGGGGTATAATGAGCAGTTCTTC.

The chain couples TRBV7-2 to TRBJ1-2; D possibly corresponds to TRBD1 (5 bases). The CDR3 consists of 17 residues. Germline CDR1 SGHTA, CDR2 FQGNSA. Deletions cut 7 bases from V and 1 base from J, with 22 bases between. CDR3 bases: TGTGCCAGCAAACAAACTCCACTGCAGGGTAGTAACTATGGCTACACCTTC. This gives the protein CASKQTPLQGSNYGYTF.

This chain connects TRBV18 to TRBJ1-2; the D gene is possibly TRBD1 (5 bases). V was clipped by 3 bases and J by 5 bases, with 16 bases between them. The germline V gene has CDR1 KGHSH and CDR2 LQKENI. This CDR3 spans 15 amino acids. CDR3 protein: CASSPNPGERYGYTF. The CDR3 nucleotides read TGTGCCAGCTCACCCAATCCGGGGGAGAGATATGGCTACACCTTC. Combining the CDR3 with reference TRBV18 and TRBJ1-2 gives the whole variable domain NAGVMQNPRHLVRRRGQEARLRCSPMKGHSHVYWYRQLPEEGLKFMVYLQKENIIDESGMPKERFSAEFPKEGPSILRIQQVVRGDSAAYFCASSPNPGERYGYTFGSGTRLTVV.

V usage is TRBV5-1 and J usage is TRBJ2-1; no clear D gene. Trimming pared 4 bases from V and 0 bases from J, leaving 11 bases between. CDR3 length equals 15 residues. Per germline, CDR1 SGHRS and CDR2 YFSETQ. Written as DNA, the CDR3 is TGCGCCAGCAGCCCGACTTCGAGCTCCTACAATGAGCAGTTCTTC. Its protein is CASSPTSSSYNEQFF.

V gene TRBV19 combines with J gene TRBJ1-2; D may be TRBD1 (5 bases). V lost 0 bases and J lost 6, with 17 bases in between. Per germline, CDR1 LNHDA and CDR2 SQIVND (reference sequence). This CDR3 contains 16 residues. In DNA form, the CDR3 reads TGTGCCAGTAGTATAGATCCCGGGACTCCTCCTGATGGCTACACCTTC. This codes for CASSIDPGTPPDGYTF.

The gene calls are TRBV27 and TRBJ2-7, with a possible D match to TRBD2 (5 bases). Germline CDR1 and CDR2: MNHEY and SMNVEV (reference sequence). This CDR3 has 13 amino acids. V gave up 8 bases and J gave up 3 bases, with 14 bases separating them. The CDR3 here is CASGGRPHYEQYF. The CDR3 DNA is TGTGCCAGCGGAGGACGGCCACACTACGAGCAGTACTTC.

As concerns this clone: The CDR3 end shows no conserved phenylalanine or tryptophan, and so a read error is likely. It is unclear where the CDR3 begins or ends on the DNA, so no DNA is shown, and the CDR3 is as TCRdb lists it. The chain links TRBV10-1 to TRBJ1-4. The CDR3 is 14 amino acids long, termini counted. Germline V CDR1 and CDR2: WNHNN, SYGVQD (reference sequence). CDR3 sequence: CASSDRGVDGGYRR.

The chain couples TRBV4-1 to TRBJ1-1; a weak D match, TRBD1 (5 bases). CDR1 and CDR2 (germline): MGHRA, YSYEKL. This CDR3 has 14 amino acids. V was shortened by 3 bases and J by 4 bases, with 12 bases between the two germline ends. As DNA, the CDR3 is TGCGCCAGCAGCCAGGGGCAGGGTAGCACTGAAGCTTTCTTT. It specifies CASSQGQGSTEAFF.

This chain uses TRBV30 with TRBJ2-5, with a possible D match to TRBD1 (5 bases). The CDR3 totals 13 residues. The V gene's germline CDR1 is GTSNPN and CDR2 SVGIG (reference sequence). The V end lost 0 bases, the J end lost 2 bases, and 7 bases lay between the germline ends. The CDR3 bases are TGTGCCTGGAGTGTCGACAGACAAGAGACCCAGTACTTC. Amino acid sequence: CAWSVDRQETQYF.

DNA for the CDR3: TGTGCCAGCAGCCCCTCCAGGTCCACAGATACGCAGTATTTT. Its translation is CASSPSRSTDTQYF. The chain couples TRBV11-3 to TRBJ2-3, with D unclear. The V end was cut by 5 bases, the J end by 2 bases, with 11 bases between. From germline, CDR1 is SGHNT and CDR2 YENEEA. There are 14 residues in the CDR3.

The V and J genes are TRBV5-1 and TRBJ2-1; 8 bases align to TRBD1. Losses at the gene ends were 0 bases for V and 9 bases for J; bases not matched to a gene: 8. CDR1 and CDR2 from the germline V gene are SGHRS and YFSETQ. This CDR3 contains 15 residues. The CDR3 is CASSLGGTGGGEQFF. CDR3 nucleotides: TGCGCCAGCAGCTTGGGTGGTACAGGGGGAGGTGAGCAGTTCTTC.

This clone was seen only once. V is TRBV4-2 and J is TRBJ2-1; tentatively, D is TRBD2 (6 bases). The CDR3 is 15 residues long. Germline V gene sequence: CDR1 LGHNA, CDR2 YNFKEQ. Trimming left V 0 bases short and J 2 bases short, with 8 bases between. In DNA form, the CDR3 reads TGTGCCAGCAGCCAAGAGGGCGGGGCCTACAATGAGCAGTTCTTC. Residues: CASSQEGGAYNEQFF.

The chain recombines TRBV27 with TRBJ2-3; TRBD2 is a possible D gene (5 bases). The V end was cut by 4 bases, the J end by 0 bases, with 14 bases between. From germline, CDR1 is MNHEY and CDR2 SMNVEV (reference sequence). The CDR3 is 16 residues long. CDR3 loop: CASSYERALSTDTQYF. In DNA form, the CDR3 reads TGTGCCAGCAGTTACGAGAGGGCCCTTAGCACAGATACGCAGTATTTT.

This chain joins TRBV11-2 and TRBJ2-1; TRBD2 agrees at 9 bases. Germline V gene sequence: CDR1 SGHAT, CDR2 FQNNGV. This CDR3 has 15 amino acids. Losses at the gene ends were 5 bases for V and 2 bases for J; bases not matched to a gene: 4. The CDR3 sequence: CASSPTSGPYNEQFF. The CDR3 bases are TGTGCCAGCAGCCCGACTAGCGGCCCCTACAATGAGCAGTTCTTC.

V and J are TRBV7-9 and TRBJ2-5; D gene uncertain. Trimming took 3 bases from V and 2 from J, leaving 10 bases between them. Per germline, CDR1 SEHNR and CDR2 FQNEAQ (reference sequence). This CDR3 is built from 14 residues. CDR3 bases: TGTGCCAGCAGCTTTTTAACACATCAAGAGACCCAGTACTTC. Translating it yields CASSFLTHQETQYF. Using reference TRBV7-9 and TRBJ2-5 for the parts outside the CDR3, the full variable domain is DTGVSQNPRHKITKRGQNVTFRCDPISEHNRLYWYRQTLGQGPEFLTYFQNEAQLEKSRLLSDRFSAERPKGSFSTLEIQRTEQGDSAMYLCASSFLTHQETQYFGPGTRLLVL.

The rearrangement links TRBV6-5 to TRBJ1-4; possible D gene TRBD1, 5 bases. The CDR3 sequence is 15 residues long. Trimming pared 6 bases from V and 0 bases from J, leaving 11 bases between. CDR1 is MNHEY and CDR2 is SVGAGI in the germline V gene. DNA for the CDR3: TGTGCCAGCAGACAGGATGTTTCAACTAATGAAAAACTGTTTTTT. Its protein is CASRQDVSTNEKLFF.

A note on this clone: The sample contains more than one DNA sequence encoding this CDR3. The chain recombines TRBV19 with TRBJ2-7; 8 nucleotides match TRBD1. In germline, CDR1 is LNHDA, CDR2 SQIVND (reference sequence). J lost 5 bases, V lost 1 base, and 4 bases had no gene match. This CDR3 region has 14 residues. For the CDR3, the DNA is TGTGCCAGTAGTATAGGGCAGGGGGCTCACGAGCAGTACTTC. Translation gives CASSIGQGAHEQYF.

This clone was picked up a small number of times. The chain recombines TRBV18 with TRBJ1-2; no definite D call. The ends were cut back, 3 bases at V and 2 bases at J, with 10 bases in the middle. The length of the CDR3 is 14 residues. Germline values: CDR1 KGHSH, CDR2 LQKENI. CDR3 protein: CASSPVSENYGYTF. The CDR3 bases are TGTGCCAGCTCACCTGTCTCCGAGAACTATGGCTACACCTTC. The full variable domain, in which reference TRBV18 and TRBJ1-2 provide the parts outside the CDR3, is NAGVMQNPRHLVRRRGQEARLRCSPMKGHSHVYWYRQLPEEGLKFMVYLQKENIIDESGMPKERFSAEFPKEGPSILRIQQVVRGDSAAYFCASSPVSENYGYTFGSGTRLTVV.

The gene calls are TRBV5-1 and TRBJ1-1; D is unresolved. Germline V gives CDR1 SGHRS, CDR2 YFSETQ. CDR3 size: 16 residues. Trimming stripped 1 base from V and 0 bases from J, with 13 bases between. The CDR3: CASSLYGEDMNTEAFF. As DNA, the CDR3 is TGCGCCAGCAGCTTGTACGGGGAAGACATGAACACTGAAGCTTTCTTT.

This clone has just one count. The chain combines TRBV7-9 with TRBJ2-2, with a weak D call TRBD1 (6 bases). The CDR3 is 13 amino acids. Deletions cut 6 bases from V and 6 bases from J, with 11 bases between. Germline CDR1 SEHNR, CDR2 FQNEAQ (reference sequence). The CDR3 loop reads CASSSTGPGELFF. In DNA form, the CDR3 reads TGTGCCAGCAGTTCTACAGGGCCCGGGGAGCTGTTTTTT.

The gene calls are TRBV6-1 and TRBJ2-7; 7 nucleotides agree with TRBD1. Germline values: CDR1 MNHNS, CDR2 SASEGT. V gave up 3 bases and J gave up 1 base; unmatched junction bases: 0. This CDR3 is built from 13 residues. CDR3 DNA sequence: TGTGCCAGCAGTGAGACAGGGTCCTACGAGCAGTACTTC. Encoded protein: CASSETGSYEQYF.

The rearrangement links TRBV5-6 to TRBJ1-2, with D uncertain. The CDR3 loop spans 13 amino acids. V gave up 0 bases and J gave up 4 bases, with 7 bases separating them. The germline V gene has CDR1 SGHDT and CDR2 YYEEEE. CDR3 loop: CASSLEQIYGYTF. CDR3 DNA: TGTGCCAGCAGCTTGGAACAGATCTATGGCTACACCTTC.